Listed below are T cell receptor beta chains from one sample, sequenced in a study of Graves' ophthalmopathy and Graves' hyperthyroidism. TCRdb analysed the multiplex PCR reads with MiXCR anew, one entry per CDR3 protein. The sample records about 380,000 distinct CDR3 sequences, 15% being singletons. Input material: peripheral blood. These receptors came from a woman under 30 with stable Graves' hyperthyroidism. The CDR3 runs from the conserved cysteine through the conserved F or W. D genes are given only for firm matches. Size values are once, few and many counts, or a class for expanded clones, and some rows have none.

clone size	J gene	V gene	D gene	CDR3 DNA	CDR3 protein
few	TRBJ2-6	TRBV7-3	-	TGTGCCAGCAGCCGATCGGATGGGGCCAACGTCCTGACTTTC	CASSRSDGANVLTF
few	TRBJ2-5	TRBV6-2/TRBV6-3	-	TGTGCCACCAGAGGAGGCGGGGTAGAGACCCAGTACTTC	CATRGGGVETQYF
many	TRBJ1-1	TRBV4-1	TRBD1	TGCGCCAGCAGCCAAGAGGGACAGGGCCGTTTGAACACTGAAGCTTTCTTT	CASSQEGQGRLNTEAFF
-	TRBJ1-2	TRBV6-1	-	TGTGCCAGCAGCGCCACGCGTTTCTGGGCCTCCTATGGCTACACCTTC	CASSATRFWASYGYTF
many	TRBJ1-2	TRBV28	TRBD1	TGTGCCAGCAGGTATCAGGGGGGTAACTATGGCTACACCTTC	CASRYQGGNYGYTF
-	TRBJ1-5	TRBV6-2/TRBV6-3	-	TGTGCCAGCGTGGACACGCATAGCAATCAGCCCCAGCATTTT	CASVDTHSNQPQHF
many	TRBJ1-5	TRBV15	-	TGTGCCACCAGAGATTGGGATCCGAATCAGCCCCAGCATTTT	CATRDWDPNQPQHF
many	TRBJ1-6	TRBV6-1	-	TGTGCCAGCAGTCCCCAGGACAGAAAGAGTTCACCCCTCCACTTT	CASSPQDRKSSPLHF
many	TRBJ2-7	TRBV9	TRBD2	TGTGCCAGCAGCGGTACGGGGGGGAGGGAGCAGTACTTC	CASSGTGGREQYF
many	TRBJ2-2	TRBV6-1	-	TGTGCCAGCCGGAGGTGGACCGGGGAGCTGTTTTTT	CASRRWTGELFF
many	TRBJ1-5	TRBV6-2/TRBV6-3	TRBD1	TGTGCCAGCAGTTACGGGGGACAGGAGGCGGGCCAGCCCCAGCATTTT	CASSYGGQEAGQPQHF
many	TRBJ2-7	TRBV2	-	TGTGCCGGCCGGGACACCTACGAGCAGTACTTC	CAGRDTYEQYF
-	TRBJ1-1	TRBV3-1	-	TGTGCCAGCAGCCATTGGGAGAACACTGAAGCTTTCTTT	CASSHWENTEAFF
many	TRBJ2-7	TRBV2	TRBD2	TGTGCCAGCAGTCGGGAGGGGAGGGAGCAGTACTTC	CASSREGREQYF
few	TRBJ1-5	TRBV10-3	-	TGTGCCATCAGTGTGAGGGGAGGCAATCAGCCCCAGCATTTT	CAISVRGGNQPQHF
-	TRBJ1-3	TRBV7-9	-	TGTGCCAGCAGCTTTCGGGTTTCCTCTGGAAACACCATATATTTT	CASSFRVSSGNTIYF
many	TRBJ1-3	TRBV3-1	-	TGTGCCAGCAGCCAATGGGGCACTGGAAACACCATATATTTT	CASSQWGTGNTIYF
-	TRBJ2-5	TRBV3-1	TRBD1	TGTGCCAGCAGCCACAGACAGGGGGTTACGGAGACCCAGTACTTC	CASSHRQGVTETQYF
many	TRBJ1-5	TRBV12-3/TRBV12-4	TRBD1	TGTGCCACCTCCGGGACAGAACATCAGCCCCAGCATTTT	CATSGTEHQPQHF
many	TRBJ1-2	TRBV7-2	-	TGTGCCAGCAGCTTAGTGGGCAGGGGATACTATGGCTACACCTTC	CASSLVGRGYYGYTF
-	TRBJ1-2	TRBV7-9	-	TGTGCCAGCAGCTCATCAGGGGTAGGGCCCTATGGCTACACCTTC	CASSSSGVGPYGYTF
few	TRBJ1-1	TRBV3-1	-	TGTGCCAGCAGCCAAGACGCTGGAACATTAAATCGGCGCACTGAAGCTTTCTTT	CASSQDAGTLNRRTEAFF
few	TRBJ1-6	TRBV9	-	TGTGCCAGCAGCGTAGAGGCAGGCACGAATTCACCCCTCCACTTT	CASSVEAGTNSPLHF
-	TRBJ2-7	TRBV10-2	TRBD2	TGCGCCAGCAGGGATTATAGCGGGAGCAGCGACGAGCAGTACTTC	CASRDYSGSSDEQYF
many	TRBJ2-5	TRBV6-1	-	TGTGCCAGCAGTGAACAGCCAGGGCGAGAGGAGACCCAGTACTTC	CASSEQPGREETQYF
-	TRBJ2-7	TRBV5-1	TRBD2	TGCGCCAGCAGCTCGATGGCGGGGGGGGCGTACGAGCAGTACTTC	CASSSMAGGAYEQYF
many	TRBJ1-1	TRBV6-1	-	TGTGCCAGCAGTGAAACGGTTCCATTCGGTAGGGCTGAAGCTTTCTTT	CASSETVPFGRAEAFF
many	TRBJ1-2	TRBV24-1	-	TGTGCCACCAGTGGTGGGGGGGTAAGGCCTAACTATGGCTACACCTTC	CATSGGGVRPNYGYTF
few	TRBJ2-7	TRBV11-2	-	TGTGCCAGCAGCTTAGATCTTGGGAGGGAGCAGTACTTC	CASSLDLGREQYF
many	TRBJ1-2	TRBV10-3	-	TGTGCCATCAGTGAGTCAACCAGGGCTATGAATGGCTACACCTTC	CAISESTRAMNGYTF
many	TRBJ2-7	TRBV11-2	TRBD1	TGTGCCAGCAGCTTAGTCCCCCGGACAGGCCGCTCCTACGAGCAGTACTTC	CASSLVPRTGRSYEQYF
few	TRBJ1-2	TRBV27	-	TGTGCCAGCTCTAATAGTGGGGGATCCTATGGCTACACCTTC	CASSNSGGSYGYTF
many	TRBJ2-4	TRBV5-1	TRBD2	TGCGCCAGCAGCGCTGGCCGGACTAGCGGGGGGGCGTACATTCAGTACTTC	CASSAGRTSGGAYIQYF
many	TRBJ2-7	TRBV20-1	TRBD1	TGCAGTGCTAGAGATCGACAGGGCCCGACCTACGAGCAGTACTTC	CSARDRQGPTYEQYF
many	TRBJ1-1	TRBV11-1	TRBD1	TGTGCCAGCAGCCTACGGACAGGCGCGAACACTGAAGCTTTCTTT	CASSLRTGANTEAFF
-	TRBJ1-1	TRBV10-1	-	TGCGCCAGCAGTGACCCGGGGGGTGAAGCTTTCTTT	CASSDPGGEAFF
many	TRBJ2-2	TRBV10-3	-	TGTGCCACCCGACCGGGACCCACATCGAACACCGGGGAGCTGTTTTTT	CATRPGPTSNTGELFF
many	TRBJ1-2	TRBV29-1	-	TGCAGCGTTTTCCCTGGGACACGGAAGGATGGCTACACCTTC	CSVFPGTRKDGYTF
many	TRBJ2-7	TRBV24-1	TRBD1	TGTGCCACCAGTGATGATGGACAGGGGGAGTACTTC	CATSDDGQGEYF
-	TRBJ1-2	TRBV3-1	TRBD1	TGTGCCAGCAGTTCCGCGGGACAGCGCTATGGCTACACCTTC	CASSSAGQRYGYTF
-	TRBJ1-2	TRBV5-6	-	TGTGCCAGCAGCGGGGCAGCATTATCAACTAATAACCCCCCGTATGGCTACACCTTC	CASSGAALSTNNPPYGYTF
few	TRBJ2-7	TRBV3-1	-	TGTGCCAGCAGCCAAGATGTTGGGGACCTTTACGAGCAGTACTTC	CASSQDVGDLYEQYF
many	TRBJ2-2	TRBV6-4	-	TGTGCCAGCAGCGCGGGACTCAACACCGGGGAGCTGTTTTTT	CASSAGLNTGELFF
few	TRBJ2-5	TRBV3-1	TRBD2	TGTGCCAGCACCCCTGGCGGGAGCCTTGGAGAGACCCAGTACTTC	CASTPGGSLGETQYF
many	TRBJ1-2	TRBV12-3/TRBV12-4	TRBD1	TGTGCCAGCAGTCCCGACAGGGCTAACTATGGCTACACCTTC	CASSPDRANYGYTF
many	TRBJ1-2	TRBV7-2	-	TGTGCCAGCAGCTGGGACTTGGGCTGGACCTTC	CASSWDLGWTF
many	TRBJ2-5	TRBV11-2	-	TGTGCCAGCAGCTTAGAAGTGTTGGAGACCCAGTACTTC	CASSLEVLETQYF
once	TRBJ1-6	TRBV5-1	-	TGCGCCAGCAGCTTCCAGTTCGGCAGCGATAATTCACCCCTCCACTTT	CASSFQFGSDNSPLHF
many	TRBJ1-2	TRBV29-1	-	TGCAGCGTTGGAGACGGCTATGGCTACACCTTC	CSVGDGYGYTF
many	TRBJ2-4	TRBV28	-	TGTGCCAGCAGTCCACTTTTGTCTTGGTCGGCGGGGATAGCCAAAAACATTCAGTACTTC	CASSPLLSWSAGIAKNIQYF
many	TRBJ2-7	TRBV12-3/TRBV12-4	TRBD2	TGTGCCAGCAGCTTCGGGGGGTCCCGGAACGAGCAGTACTTC	CASSFGGSRNEQYF
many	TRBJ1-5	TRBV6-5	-	TGTGCCAGCAGTTACTCCTCAGCCTCCGGCCGGGTGCAGCCCCAGCATTTT	CASSYSSASGRVQPQHF